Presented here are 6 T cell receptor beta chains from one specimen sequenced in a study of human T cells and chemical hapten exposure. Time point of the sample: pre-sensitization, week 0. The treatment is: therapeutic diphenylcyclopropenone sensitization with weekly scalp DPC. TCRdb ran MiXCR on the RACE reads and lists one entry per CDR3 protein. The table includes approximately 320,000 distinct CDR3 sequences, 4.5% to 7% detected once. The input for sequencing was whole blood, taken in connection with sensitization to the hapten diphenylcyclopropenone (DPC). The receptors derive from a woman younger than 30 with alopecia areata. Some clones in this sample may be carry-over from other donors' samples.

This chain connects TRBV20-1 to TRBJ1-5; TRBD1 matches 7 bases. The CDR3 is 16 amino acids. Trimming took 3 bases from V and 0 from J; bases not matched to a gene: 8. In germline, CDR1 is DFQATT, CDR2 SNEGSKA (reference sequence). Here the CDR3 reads CSASKQGIRSNQPQHF. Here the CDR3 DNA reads TGCAGTGCTAGTAAACAGGGGATACGTAGCAATCAGCCCCAGCATTTT.

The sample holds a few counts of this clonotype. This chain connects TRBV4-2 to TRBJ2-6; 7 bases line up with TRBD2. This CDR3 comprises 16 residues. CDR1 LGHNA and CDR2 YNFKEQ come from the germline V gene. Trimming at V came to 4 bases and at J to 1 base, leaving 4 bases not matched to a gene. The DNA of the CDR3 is TGTGCCAGCAGCCTAATGGGAGGGTCTGGGGCCAACGTCCTGACTTTC. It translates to CASSLMGGSGANVLTF.

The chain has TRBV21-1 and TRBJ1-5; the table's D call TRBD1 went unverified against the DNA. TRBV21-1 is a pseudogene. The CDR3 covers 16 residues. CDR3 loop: CASSKRWDRQNQPQHF. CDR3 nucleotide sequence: TGTGCCAGCAGCAAAAGATGGGACCGACAAAATCAGCCCCAGCATTTT.

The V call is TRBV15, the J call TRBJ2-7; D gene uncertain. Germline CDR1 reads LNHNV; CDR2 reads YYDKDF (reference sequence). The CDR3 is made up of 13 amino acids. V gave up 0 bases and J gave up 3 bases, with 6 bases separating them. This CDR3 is CATSREWGYEQYF. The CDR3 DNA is TGTGCCACCAGCAGAGAGTGGGGCTACGAGCAGTACTTC.

CDR3 nucleotide sequence: TGTGCCAGCAGCTTTACTTACCGGGACAGCAATCAGCCCCAGCATTTT. This translates into CASSFTYRDSNQPQHF. The chain employs TRBV5-4 and TRBJ1-5; tentatively, D is TRBD1 (5 bases). The germline V and J ends were trimmed by 2 bases and 1 base, with 13 bases remaining between them. This CDR3 has 16 residues. Germline V gene sequence: CDR1 SGHNT, CDR2 YYREEE (reference sequence).

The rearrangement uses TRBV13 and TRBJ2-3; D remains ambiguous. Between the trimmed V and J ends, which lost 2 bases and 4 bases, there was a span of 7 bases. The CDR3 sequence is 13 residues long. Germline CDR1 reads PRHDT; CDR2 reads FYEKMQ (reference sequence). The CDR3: CASSLWRADTQYF. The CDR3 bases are TGTGCCAGCAGCTTATGGCGAGCAGATACGCAGTATTTT.